What follows is one TCR beta chain and its context. The antigen remains undetermined. This sample is part of a study of T cell responses to AZD1222 COVID-19 vaccine. The study's findings and limits: A mostly white British donor set with more females was recruited, and clonal diversity was possibly underestimated. Unmutated variant regions are reportedly targeted by nearly half of spike-specific TCRs.

The data were produced by immunoSEQ multiplex PCR, yet TCRdb's version contains in-frame clones alone and is incomplete. The sample shows tens of thousands of clones, 80% to 90% of them seen only once. With 4 bases clipped from V and 3 bases from J, the junction kept 2 bases outside the gene matches. Germline CDR1 and CDR2: MGHRA and YSYEKL. The length of the CDR3 is 14 residues. Sample: peripheral blood, taken 28 days after the second AZD1222 dose. V usage is TRBV4-1 and J usage is TRBJ2-5, with 10 nucleotides matching TRBD1. This clonotype was sampled from an adult who received the AZD1222 COVID-19 vaccine. This CDR3 reads CASSRGTGEETQYF. The DNA of the CDR3 is TGCGCCAGCAGCCGAGGGACAGGGGAAGAGACCCAGTACTTC.